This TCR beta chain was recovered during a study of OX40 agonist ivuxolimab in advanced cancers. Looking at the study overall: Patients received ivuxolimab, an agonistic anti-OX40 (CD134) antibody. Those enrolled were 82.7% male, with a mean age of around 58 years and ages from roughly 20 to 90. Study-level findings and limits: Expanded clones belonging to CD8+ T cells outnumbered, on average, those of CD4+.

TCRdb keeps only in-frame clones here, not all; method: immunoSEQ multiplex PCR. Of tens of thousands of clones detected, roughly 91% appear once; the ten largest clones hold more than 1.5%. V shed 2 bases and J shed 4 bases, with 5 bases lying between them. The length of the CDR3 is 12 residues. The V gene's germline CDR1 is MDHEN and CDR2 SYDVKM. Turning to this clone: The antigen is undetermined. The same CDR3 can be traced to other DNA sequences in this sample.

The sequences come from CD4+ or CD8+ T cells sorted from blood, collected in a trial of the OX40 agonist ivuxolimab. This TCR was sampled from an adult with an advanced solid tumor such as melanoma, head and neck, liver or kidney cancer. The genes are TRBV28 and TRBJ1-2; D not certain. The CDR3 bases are TGTGCCAGCAGTTTAGGGAGCTATGGCTACACCTTC. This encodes CASSLGSYGYTF.